This is a list of T cell receptor beta chains from one sample in a study of blood T cell repertoires in COVID-19. Generated by immunoSEQ multiplex PCR, the TCRdb table keeps only in-frame clones and is missing some. The table records about 140,000 clones, around 79% of them present only once. Sequencing used PBMCs or T cells enriched from blood (not recorded which). The receptors stem from a woman in her fifties or sixties who had recovered from COVID-19. CDR3s include the opening cysteine and the closing phenylalanine or tryptophan. The order of the fields is D gene, clone size, V gene, J gene, CDR3 protein, CDR3 DNA. D genes are given only for firm matches. Clone size is stated in some rows and not others, as once, few, many or a class when expanded.

d_gene: TRBD2
abundance: -
v_gene: TRBV28
j_gene: TRBJ2-5
CDR3aa: CASSLAGGPLTQYF
CDR3nt: TGTGCCAGCAGTTTAGCGGGAGGGCCCCTTACCCAGTACTTC

d_gene: TRBD1
abundance: -
v_gene: TRBV7-9
j_gene: TRBJ1-1
CDR3aa: CASTQDRSEAFF
CDR3nt: TGTGCCAGCACCCAGGACAGGAGTGAAGCTTTCTTT

d_gene: -
abundance: -
v_gene: TRBV23-1
j_gene: TRBJ2-2
CDR3aa: CASPRGNTGELFF
CDR3nt: TGCGCCAGCCCCAGGGGAAACACCGGGGAGCTGTTTTTT

d_gene: TRBD2
abundance: -
v_gene: TRBV5-4
j_gene: TRBJ2-1
CDR3aa: CASIPGGLAGESGEQFF
CDR3nt: TGTGCCAGCATCCCAGGGGGGCTAGCGGGAGAAAGTGGTGAGCAGTTCTTC

d_gene: TRBD1
abundance: -
v_gene: TRBV7-8
j_gene: TRBJ1-3
CDR3aa: CASSLGQRNTIYF
CDR3nt: TGTGCCAGCAGCTTGGGACAGCGAAACACCATATATTTT

d_gene: TRBD2
abundance: -
v_gene: TRBV28
j_gene: TRBJ2-1
CDR3aa: CASSPSGSSYNEQFF
CDR3nt: TGTGCCAGCAGCCCTAGCGGGAGCTCCTACAATGAGCAGTTCTTC

d_gene: -
abundance: -
v_gene: TRBV5-6
j_gene: TRBJ2-1
CDR3aa: CASSFTGDEQFF
CDR3nt: TGTGCCAGCAGCTTTACAGGCGATGAGCAGTTCTTC

d_gene: -
abundance: -
v_gene: TRBV7-2
j_gene: TRBJ1-2
CDR3aa: CASSLGREGDGYTF
CDR3nt: TGTGCCAGCAGCTTAGGGCGGGAGGGGGATGGCTACACCTTC

d_gene: TRBD1
abundance: -
v_gene: TRBV5-1
j_gene: TRBJ2-1
CDR3aa: CASSLPGGGSYNEQFF
CDR3nt: TGCGCCAGCAGCTTGCCAGGGGGCGGCTCCTACAATGAGCAGTTCTTC

d_gene: -
abundance: -
v_gene: TRBV6-5
j_gene: TRBJ2-4
CDR3aa: CASSSTWGRDIQYF
CDR3nt: TGTGCCAGCAGTTCGACCTGGGGGCGGGACATTCAGTACTTC

d_gene: -
abundance: -
v_gene: TRBV4-2
j_gene: TRBJ1-5
CDR3aa: CASSQAGQSNQPQHF
CDR3nt: TGTGCCAGCAGCCAGGCAGGACAGAGCAATCAGCCCCAGCATTTT

d_gene: TRBD1
abundance: -
v_gene: TRBV13
j_gene: TRBJ1-1
CDR3aa: CASSSPGTGDTEAFF
CDR3nt: TGTGCCAGCAGTAGCCCCGGGACAGGGGACACTGAAGCTTTCTTT

d_gene: -
abundance: -
v_gene: TRBV4-1
j_gene: TRBJ1-1
CDR3aa: CASSQGKRSLNTEAFF
CDR3nt: TGCGCCAGCAGCCAAGGGAAGCGGAGTTTGAACACTGAAGCTTTCTTT

d_gene: TRBD2
abundance: -
v_gene: TRBV19
j_gene: TRBJ2-3
CDR3aa: CASRATSGVSTDTQYF
CDR3nt: TGTGCCAGTAGGGCCACTAGCGGAGTAAGCACAGATACGCAGTATTTT

d_gene: TRBD2
abundance: -
v_gene: TRBV2
j_gene: TRBJ2-3
CDR3aa: CASSSGTSDTDTQYF
CDR3nt: TGTGCCAGCAGCTCTGGGACTAGCGACACAGATACGCAGTATTTT

d_gene: -
abundance: -
v_gene: TRBV14
j_gene: TRBJ1-4
CDR3aa: CASSRQGPLNEKLFF
CDR3nt: TGTGCCAGCAGCCGCCAGGGTCCCCTTAATGAAAAACTGTTTTTT

d_gene: TRBD2
abundance: few
v_gene: TRBV10-3
j_gene: TRBJ2-1
CDR3aa: CATQTSGGVGNEQFF
CDR3nt: TGTGCCACTCAGACTAGCGGGGGAGTGGGTAATGAGCAGTTCTTC

d_gene: -
abundance: once
v_gene: TRBV11-2
j_gene: TRBJ2-1
CDR3aa: CASSLDHPRRFF
CDR3nt: TGTGCCAGCAGCTTAGATCACCCCCGGAGGTTCTTC

d_gene: -
abundance: once
v_gene: TRBV2
j_gene: TRBJ2-5
CDR3aa: CASSLQAETQYF
CDR3nt: TGTGCCAGCAGCCTACAGGCAGAGACCCAGTACTTC

d_gene: TRBD2
abundance: -
v_gene: TRBV24-1
j_gene: TRBJ2-3
CDR3aa: CAISSGGTSTDTQYF
CDR3nt: TGTGCCATCTCGTCGGGGGGGACTAGCACAGATACGCAGTATTTT

d_gene: -
abundance: -
v_gene: TRBV5-1
j_gene: TRBJ1-1
CDR3aa: CASSSTGNTEAFF
CDR3nt: TGCGCCAGCAGCTCGACAGGGAACACTGAAGCTTTCTTT

d_gene: -
abundance: -
v_gene: TRBV5-6
j_gene: TRBJ1-6
CDR3aa: CASSLGGGISPLHF
CDR3nt: TGTGCCAGCAGCTTAGGCGGGGGCATTTCACCCCTCCACTTT

d_gene: TRBD1
abundance: -
v_gene: TRBV7-9
j_gene: TRBJ2-3
CDR3aa: CASSSTRQGAIDTQYF
CDR3nt: TGTGCCAGCAGCTCTACCCGACAGGGGGCGATAGATACGCAGTATTTT

d_gene: TRBD2
abundance: -
v_gene: TRBV3-1/TRBV3-2
j_gene: TRBJ2-5
CDR3aa: CASSHPAGGRETQYF
CDR3nt: TGTGCCAGCAGCCATCCAGCGGGGGGGCGAGAGACCCAGTACTTC

d_gene: -
abundance: -
v_gene: TRBV12-3/TRBV12-4
j_gene: TRBJ2-1
CDR3aa: CASTLLNNEQFF
CDR3nt: TGTGCCAGCACCCTTTTAAACAATGAGCAGTTCTTC

d_gene: -
abundance: -
v_gene: TRBV5-8
j_gene: TRBJ2-5
CDR3aa: CASSLRGETQYF
CDR3nt: TGTGCCAGCAGCCTCAGGGGAGAGACCCAGTACTTC

d_gene: TRBD2
abundance: -
v_gene: TRBV5-4
j_gene: TRBJ2-7
CDR3aa: CASSFTQREEHEQYF
CDR3nt: TGTGCCAGCAGCTTCACACAGCGGGAGGAACACGAGCAGTACTTC

d_gene: TRBD2
abundance: -
v_gene: TRBV6-5
j_gene: TRBJ2-2
CDR3aa: CASSPGGVNTGELFF
CDR3nt: TGTGCCAGCAGTCCCGGGGGGGTTAACACCGGGGAGCTGTTTTTT

d_gene: -
abundance: few
v_gene: TRBV30
j_gene: TRBJ1-5
CDR3aa: CAWRGQGNQPQHF
CDR3nt: TGTGCCTGGAGAGGGCAGGGTAATCAGCCCCAGCATTTT